This is a list of T cell receptor beta chains from one sample in a study of OX40 agonist ivuxolimab in advanced cancers. Produced via immunoSEQ multiplex PCR; TCRdb's table is partial and in-frame only. The sample contains 50,000 to 70,000 clones, approximately 79% of which appear only once. This material consisted of CD4+ or CD8+ T cells sorted from blood, taken in a trial of the OX40 agonist ivuxolimab. The receptors were gathered from an adult with an advanced solid tumor such as melanoma, head and neck, liver or kidney cancer. Each CDR3 is given with its conserved first and last residue. The D gene is left open where the match is weak. A row's size may be missing; if present it is once, few, many or a size class.

V gene	J gene	D gene	clone size	CDR3 DNA	CDR3 protein
TRBV28	TRBJ2-7	.	few	TGTGCCAGCAGTCCCCATTACGAGCAGTACTTC	CASSPHYEQYF
TRBV6-6	TRBJ1-3	.	few	TGTGCCAGCCTTGAGGTGTCAGAGACTTTGGAAAACACCATATATTTT	CASLEVSETLENTIYF
TRBV6-1	TRBJ1-5	.	.	TGTGCCAGCAGTGAGTACAGGGAGAATCAGCCCCAGCATTTT	CASSEYRENQPQHF
TRBV6-1	TRBJ2-5	.	.	TGTGCCAGCAGTGAAAGCATTTGGGGAGAGACCCAGTACTTC	CASSESIWGETQYF
TRBV5-8	TRBJ2-4	.	.	TGTGCCAGCAGCTTCCGGGCGGACATTCAGTACTTC	CASSFRADIQYF
TRBV19	TRBJ1-2	TRBD1	.	TGTGCCAGTAACTGGGGACAGGGGAGTGGCTACACCTTC	CASNWGQGSGYTF
TRBV27	TRBJ2-7	.	.	TGTGCCAGCAGTGAAGGCTACGAGCAGTACTTC	CASSEGYEQYF
TRBV4-2	TRBJ1-2	.	.	TGTGCCAGCAGCCAAGATAGTGCAGGGGCCTATGGCTACACCTTC	CASSQDSAGAYGYTF
TRBV2	TRBJ1-4	.	.	TGTGCCAGCAGTTATAGTCCCCCCAAACTGTTTTTT	CASSYSPPKLFF
TRBV18	TRBJ2-2	TRBD2	few	TGTGCCAGCTCATCCACTAGCGGGCTGGCCGGGGAGCTGTTTTTT	CASSSTSGLAGELFF
TRBV7-2	TRBJ2-7	TRBD1	.	TGTGCCAGCAGCTTAAACAGGGGGCTCTCCTACGAGCAGTACTTC	CASSLNRGLSYEQYF
TRBV5-6	TRBJ2-7	.	.	TGTGCCAGCAGCTTGGACGGCTACGAGCAGTACTTC	CASSLDGYEQYF
TRBV7-6	TRBJ1-1	.	few	TGTGCCAGCAGCCGGGGAACAGATCGGGTGCCAGCTTTCTTT	CASSRGTDRVPAFF
TRBV18	TRBJ2-7	.	.	TGTGCCAGCTCAGCCCAGGGGGGCGAGCAGTACTTC	CASSAQGGEQYF
TRBV28	TRBJ2-3	.	.	TGTGCCAGCAGTTTAAGCGGAAGCGGGAGCACAGATACGCAGTATTTT	CASSLSGSGSTDTQYF
TRBV28	TRBJ2-5	.	.	TGTGCCAGCAGGACTCGGACGGACCAAGAGACCCAGTACTTC	CASRTRTDQETQYF
TRBV19	TRBJ1-1	TRBD1	.	TGTGCCAGTAGTAGGACAGGGTTGAACACTGAAGCTTTCTTT	CASSRTGLNTEAFF
TRBV7-2	TRBJ2-3	TRBD2	.	TGTGCCAGCAGCTTTAGCGGGGGGGATTTAGATACGCAGTATTTT	CASSFSGGDLDTQYF
TRBV28	TRBJ2-7	.	.	TGTGCCAGCACTACCGGGTCGGCAGGGGCCAACGAGCAGTACTTC	CASTTGSAGANEQYF
TRBV18	TRBJ1-4	.	.	TGTGCCAGCTCACCTAGCTCGAGAAATGAAAAACTGTTTTTT	CASSPSSRNEKLFF
TRBV7-3	TRBJ2-3	.	once	TGTGCCAGCAGCATTCCGGGACACCCTACGCAGTATTTT	CASSIPGHPTQYF
TRBV18	TRBJ1-2	.	.	TGTGCCAGCTCACCGCGGGAAGGGGCACTTTCCTATGGCTACACCTTC	CASSPREGALSYGYTF
TRBV4-1	TRBJ2-3	.	.	TGCGCCAGCAGCCAAGGAGGGGAGGAGGCCGTTCTCACAGATACGCAGTATTTT	CASSQGGEEAVLTDTQYF
TRBV2	TRBJ2-1	TRBD2	.	TGTGCCAGCTCCGCCCGGACTAGCGGGAGGCTAAGCTCCTACAATGAGCAGTTCTTC	CASSARTSGRLSSYNEQFF
TRBV6-6	TRBJ2-1	.	.	TGTGCCAGCAGTTATGCGAGGGGTTTATCCAATGAGCAGTTCTTC	CASSYARGLSNEQFF
TRBV6-6	TRBJ2-2	TRBD2	once	TGTGCCAGCCTAACGAGCGGGGGGGCCAGCGGGGAGCTGTTTTTT	CASLTSGGASGELFF
TRBV29-1	TRBJ2-3	TRBD2	.	TGCAGCGTTGTCGGGACTAGCGGGAACTCAGATACGCAGTATTTT	CSVVGTSGNSDTQYF
TRBV27	TRBJ2-3	.	.	TGTGCCAGCAGTTTATTTCCTAGCCCGTACACAGATACGCAGTATTTT	CASSLFPSPYTDTQYF
TRBV7-3	TRBJ2-1	TRBD2	once	TGTGCCAGCAGCTTAGCGGGGGGGAACAATGAGCAGTTCTTC	CASSLAGGNNEQFF
TRBV11-3	TRBJ2-1	TRBD2	.	TGTGCCAGCAGCGATCATTGGGGGGGCTCCTACAATGAGCAGTTCTTC	CASSDHWGGSYNEQFF
TRBV30	TRBJ1-3	.	.	TGTGCCTGGGATGCGGACTCTGGAAACACCATATATTTT	CAWDADSGNTIYF
TRBV4-1	TRBJ2-7	.	.	TGCGCCAGCAGCGACGACGGGAGACCGAACGCCTACGAGCAGTACTTC	CASSDDGRPNAYEQYF
TRBV28	TRBJ1-1	.	.	TGTGCCAGCATCGGCGGCTCGGGCACTGAAGCTTTCTTT	CASIGGSGTEAFF
TRBV2	TRBJ2-6	.	.	TGTGCCAGCGAGTATGGGGCCAACGTCCTGACTTTC	CASEYGANVLTF
TRBV2	TRBJ1-6	.	once	TGTGCCAGCAGTTGGAGCTACGATTCACCCCTCCACTTT	CASSWSYDSPLHF
TRBV14	TRBJ2-1	.	few	TGTGCCAGCAGCCAGGCCCCAGGTGGTGAGCAGTTCTTC	CASSQAPGGEQFF
TRBV28	TRBJ1-6	.	.	TGTGCCAGCAGTTCAGCCAGGCAGGCTAACTTT	CASSSARQANF
TRBV29-1	TRBJ2-2	.	.	TGCAGCGTCCGAACGGGACAGAACACCGGGGAGCTGTTTTTT	CSVRTGQNTGELFF
TRBV5-1	TRBJ1-3	TRBD1	.	TGCGCCAGCAGCGTTGGGACAGCCGACACGACCATATATTTT	CASSVGTADTTIYF
TRBV19	TRBJ2-7	.	few	TGTGCCAGTAGTACCGGGACCCGCACCTACGAGCAGTACTTC	CASSTGTRTYEQYF
TRBV5-1	TRBJ2-2	.	.	TGCGCCAGCAGCGAAGGGAACCCGGTGGCCGGGGAGCTGTTTTTT	CASSEGNPVAGELFF
TRBV9	TRBJ2-3	.	.	TGTGCCAGCAGCGGAGACAGCCTATGGACAGATACGCAGTATTTT	CASSGDSLWTDTQYF
TRBV21-1	TRBJ2-7	.	.	TGTGCCAGCAGCACAGACATCCGGGGGAGCACCTACGAGCAGTACTTC	CASSTDIRGSTYEQYF
TRBV11-1	TRBJ1-1	.	.	TGTGCCAGCAGCCTAAAAATGGCAGGGGACACTGAAGCTTTCTTT	CASSLKMAGDTEAFF
TRBV5-4	TRBJ2-1	TRBD2	.	TGTGCCACTAGGACCCCGGGGGGGGCCAATGAGCAGTTCTTC	CATRTPGGANEQFF
TRBV29-1	TRBJ2-7	.	.	TGCAGCGCCGGGGGACACCAGGGTTACGAGCAGTACTTC	CSAGGHQGYEQYF
TRBV13	TRBJ2-7	TRBD2	once	TGTGCCAGCAGCGCTCCCGGGACTAGCGGCTACGAGCAGTACTTC	CASSAPGTSGYEQYF
TRBV7-9	TRBJ2-1	.	once	TGTGCCAGCAGCTTAGCGCAGGGGCAACAGTTCTTC	CASSLAQGQQFF
TRBV27	TRBJ2-7	.	once	TGTGCCAGCAGTTTACCCGGGGGTGTCGAGCAGTACTTC	CASSLPGGVEQYF
TRBV5-1	TRBJ2-5	TRBD1	.	TGCGCCAGCAGTGACAGGGGACTTTACCAAGAGACCCAGTACTTC	CASSDRGLYQETQYF
TRBV7-6	TRBJ2-5	TRBD2	.	TGTGCCAGCAGCCTAGTCGGGGGAGGGGAGACCCAGTACTTC	CASSLVGGGETQYF
TRBV30	TRBJ1-5	TRBD1	.	TGTGCCTGGAGCGGACAGGGGAATCAGCCCCAGCATTTT	CAWSGQGNQPQHF
TRBV7-9	TRBJ2-2	.	many	TGTGCCAGCAACACAGGGTTGCACACCGGGGAGCTGTTTTTT	CASNTGLHTGELFF
TRBV6-1	TRBJ2-7	TRBD2	.	TGTGCCAGCAGTGTAGCGGGGACCTACGAGCAGTACTTC	CASSVAGTYEQYF
TRBV19	TRBJ1-5	.	once	TGTGCCAGTAGTGGGTCAGGGCGTGGAGATCAGCCCCAGCATTTT	CASSGSGRGDQPQHF